The 18 T cell receptor beta chains in this list originate from one sample, sequenced in a study of OX40 agonist ivuxolimab in advanced cancers. The data were produced by immunoSEQ multiplex PCR, yet TCRdb's version contains in-frame clones alone and is incomplete. The table records about 14,000 clones, around 80% of them present only once. This specimen was CD4+ or CD8+ T cells sorted from blood, taken in a trial of the OX40 agonist ivuxolimab. These receptors were obtained from an adult with an advanced solid tumor such as melanoma, head and neck, liver or kidney cancer.

The chain is built from TRBV6-5 and TRBJ2-3, with no clear D. CDR1 and CDR2 (germline): MNHEY, SVGAGI. The CDR3 loop spans 15 amino acids. V lost 4 bases and J 1 base, leaving 12 bases between the germline ends. As DNA, the CDR3 is TGTGCCAGCAGTTCTCGGGTAGAGGGCACAGATACGCAGTATTTT. Encoded protein: CASSSRVEGTDTQYF.

The genes are TRBV7-8 and TRBJ2-3; D remains ambiguous. Germline V lookup: CDR1 SGHVS, CDR2 FQNEAQ. The V gene lost 0 bases and the J gene lost 6 bases, with 13 bases spanning the gap. The CDR3 is 15 amino acids. The CDR3 bases are TGTGCCAGCAGCTTAGCGCGTATCCCCCGCGATACGCAGTATTTT. Translated, it gives CASSLARIPRDTQYF.

This clone has a handful of counts. The chain uses TRBV9 and TRBJ2-7; unclear D gene. V lost 1 base, J lost 2 bases, and 7 bases lay in between. CDR1 is SGDLS and CDR2 is YYNGEE in the germline V gene. The CDR3 length is 13 residues. In DNA, the CDR3 is TGTGCCAGCAGCGTAAGACCGGCCTACGAGCAGTACTTC. It encodes CASSVRPAYEQYF.

This chain connects TRBV4-1 to TRBJ2-3, with D maybe TRBD2 (5 bases). The germline CDR1 and CDR2 sequences are MGHRA and YSYEKL. The CDR3 sequence is 13 residues long. V was shortened by 1 base and J by 6 bases, with 8 bases between the two germline ends. As DNA, the CDR3 is TGCGCCAGCAGCCAAGTTGAGCGGGATACGCAGTATTTT. As protein: CASSQVERDTQYF.

The chain recombines TRBV10-3 with TRBJ2-5; no definite D call. The end of the DNA is better explained by TRBJ2-7, so the J call may be wrong. CDR1 is ENHRY and CDR2 is SYGVKD in the germline V gene. There are 14 residues in the CDR3. In DNA, the CDR3 is TGTGCCATCAGTGAGTCTTCGCGTCCCTACGAGCAGTACTTC. This encodes CAISESSRPYEQYF.

This chain links TRBV6-1 with TRBJ2-3; TRBD1 matches 8 bases. The CDR3 is made up of 13 amino acids. J gave up 6 bases and V 6 bases, and 5 bases lay outside the gene matches. CDR1 and CDR2 (germline): MNHNS, SASEGT. CDR3 amino acids: CASRNNRGDTQYF. As DNA, the CDR3 is TGTGCCAGCAGAAACAACAGGGGGGATACGCAGTATTTT.

The rearrangement links TRBV11-1 to TRBJ2-1, with TRBD2 identical over 11 bases. The CDR3 runs 15 residues. V lost 5 bases, J lost 7 bases, and 7 bases stayed unmatched. CDR1 is SGHAT, CDR2 FQDESV, per germline (reference sequence). The CDR3 nucleotides read TGTGCCAGCAGCCCCATAGCGGGGGGGTCGAATGAGCAGTTCTTC. This translates into CASSPIAGGSNEQFF. Variable domain in full (rest from reference TRBV11-1 and TRBJ2-1): EAEVAQSPRYKITEKSQAVAFWCDPISGHATLYWYRQILGQGPELLVQFQDESVVDDSQLPKDRFSAERLKGVDSTLKIQPAELGDSAMYLCASSPIAGGSNEQFFGPGTRLTVL.

J is TRBJ2-7 and V is TRBV5-8; D unclear. V gave up 3 bases and J gave up 0 bases, with 7 bases separating them. The V gene's germline CDR1 is SGHTS and CDR2 YDEGEE. CDR3 length: 13 residues. This CDR3 is CASSYASSYEQYF. CDR3 DNA: TGTGCCAGCAGCTACGCCAGCTCCTACGAGCAGTACTTC.

About this clone: The same CDR3 is also encoded by other DNA sequences in this sample. The rearrangement uses TRBV7-6 and TRBJ2-5; a possible D gene is TRBD1 (5 bases). The ends were cut back, 4 bases at V and 5 bases at J, with 5 bases in the middle. The germline gives CDR1 SGHVS, CDR2 FNYEAQ. CDR3 length equals 11 residues. Here the CDR3 DNA reads TGTGCCAGCAGCTCAGGGGAGACCCAGTACTTC. Its protein is CASSSGETQYF.

The chain combines TRBV27 with TRBJ1-1; D is possibly TRBD1 (5 bases). CDR1 and CDR2 (germline): MNHEY, SMNVEV (reference sequence). The CDR3 extends over 14 amino acids. Trimming removed 4 bases at V and 0 bases at J, with 9 bases between. The CDR3 coding sequence is TGTGCCAGCAGTTATGGGGCTTTGAACACTGAAGCTTTCTTT. It yields the protein CASSYGALNTEAFF.

The chain joins TRBV5-1 to TRBJ1-3; a weak D match, TRBD1 (5 bases). V gave up 4 bases and J gave up 2 bases, with 13 bases separating them. Germline loops: CDR1 SGHRS, CDR2 YFSETQ. The CDR3 spans 15 residues. This CDR3 is CASSPAMTAGNTIYF. The DNA for the CDR3 is TGCGCCAGCAGCCCCGCCATGACAGCTGGAAACACCATATATTTT.

V gene TRBV7-9 combines with J gene TRBJ1-1; TRBD1 matches at 7 bases. V was pared by 1 base and J by 2 bases, with 4 bases of the junction left unmatched. CDR3 length: 15 amino acids. Germline loops: CDR1 SEHNR, CDR2 FQNEAQ (reference sequence). The CDR3 loop is CASSLGTGVNTEAFF. CDR3 nucleotides: TGTGCCAGCAGCTTAGGAACAGGGGTAAACACTGAAGCTTTCTTT.

The chain uses TRBV9 and TRBJ1-3, with no clear D. Germline V gives CDR1 SGDLS, CDR2 YYNGEE. Trimming pared 5 bases from V and 2 bases from J, leaving 2 bases between. CDR3 size: 11 residues. CDR3 amino acids: CASRAGNTIYF. The CDR3 DNA reads as TGTGCCAGCAGAGCTGGAAACACCATATATTTT. Filled out from reference TRBV9 and TRBJ1-3, the complete variable domain reads DSGVTQTPKHLITATGQRVTLRCSPRSGDLSVYWYQQSLDQGLQFLIQYYNGEERAKGNILERFSAQQFPDLHSELNLSSLELGDSALYFCASRAGNTIYFGEGSWLTVV.

The V call is TRBV6-1, the J call TRBJ2-3; D is undetermined. The CDR3 length is 13 residues. The V end lost 3 bases, the J end lost 3 bases, and 7 bases lay between the germline ends. CDR1 and CDR2 from the germline V gene are MNHNS and SASEGT. DNA for the CDR3: TGTGCCAGCAGTGAGGGCCGGACAGATACGCAGTATTTT. Residues: CASSEGRTDTQYF.

This clone was seen a few times. J is TRBJ1-1 and V is TRBV10-2; D is uncertain. Germline CDR1 WSHSY, CDR2 SAAADI. The CDR3 is made up of 12 amino acids. V dropped 6 bases and J dropped 7 bases, with 12 bases sitting between them. CDR3 sequence (DNA): TGCGCCAGCAGCCTTAACTCGGTTGAAGCTTTCTTT. This codes for CASSLNSVEAFF.

In this sample, this clone turned up once. V gene TRBV25-1 combines with J gene TRBJ1-1; D not certain. The ends were cut back, 0 bases at V and 14 bases at J, with 10 bases in the middle. The CDR3 sequence is 11 residues long. CDR1 is MGHDK and CDR2 is SYGVNS in the germline V gene. The CDR3 DNA is TGTGCCAGCAGTGAATACCCACGGATCTTCTTT. Its protein is CASSEYPRIFF.

J is TRBJ2-2 and V is TRBV5-4; D possibly corresponds to TRBD1 (5 bases). V was pared by 5 bases and J by 6 bases, with 14 bases between. CDR3 length: 14 residues. CDR1 SGHNT and CDR2 YYREEE come from the germline V gene (reference sequence). CDR3 coding DNA: TGTGCCAGCAGTCCGAATTGGGGCGCCGGGGAGCTGTTTTTT. Its protein is CASSPNWGAGELFF.

This clone was detected a few times. The V call is TRBV9, the J call TRBJ1-1; D gene ambiguous. Germline V CDR1 and CDR2: SGDLS, YYNGEE. V lost 0 bases to trimming and J lost 2 bases, with 5 bases between them. The CDR3 loop spans 13 amino acids. In DNA, the CDR3 is TGTGCCAGCAGCGTAGACAGTAACACTGAAGCTTTCTTT. Its protein product is CASSVDSNTEAFF.